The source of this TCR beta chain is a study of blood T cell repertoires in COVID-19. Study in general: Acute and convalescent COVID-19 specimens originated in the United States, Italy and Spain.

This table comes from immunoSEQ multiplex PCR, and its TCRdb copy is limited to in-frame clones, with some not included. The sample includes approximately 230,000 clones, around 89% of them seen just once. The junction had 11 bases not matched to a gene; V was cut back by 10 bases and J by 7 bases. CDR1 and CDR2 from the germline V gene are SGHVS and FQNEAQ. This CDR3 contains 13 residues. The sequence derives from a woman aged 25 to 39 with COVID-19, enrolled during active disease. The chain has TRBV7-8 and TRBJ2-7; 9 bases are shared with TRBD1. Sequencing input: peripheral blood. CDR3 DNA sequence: TGTGCCACCTCCGGGACAGGGACGGGTGAGCAGTACTTC. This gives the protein CATSGTGTGEQYF. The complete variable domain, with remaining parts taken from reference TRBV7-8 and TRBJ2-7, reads GAGVSQSPRYKVAKRGQDVALRCDPISGHVSLFWYQQALGQGPEFLTYFQNEAQLDKSGLPSDRFFAERPEGSVSTLKIQRTQQEDSAVYLCATSGTGTGEQYFGPGTRLTVT.